Following are 28 T cell receptor beta chains from one sample sequenced in a study of blood T cell repertoires in COVID-19. Data came from immunoSEQ multiplex PCR; TCRdb stores just in-frame clones and leaves some out. This table holds about 120,000 clones, 85% to 90% found once. Sequencing input: peripheral blood. The receptors here all came from a man between 65 and 85 years old who had recovered from COVID-19.

The rearrangement joins TRBV6-5 to TRBJ2-5, with a possible D match to TRBD2 (5 bases). The V and J ends lost 10 bases and 1 base respectively, with 16 bases between them. Germline assignment: CDR1 MNHEY and CDR2 SVGAGI. The CDR3 covers 14 residues. The CDR3 here is CATYLTGGQETQYF. DNA of the CDR3: TGTGCCACTTACCTGACTGGAGGCCAAGAGACCCAGTACTTC.

This clone was seen only once. The chain joins TRBV21-1 to TRBJ2-1; the D call TRBD2 from the table was never checked on the DNA. TRBV21-1 is labeled a pseudogene. CDR3 length: 18 amino acids. The CDR3 bases are TGTGCCAGCAGCAAAGATTGTAGTCCTCGCCTAACCTACAATGAGCAGTTCTTC. Its translation is CASSKDCSPRLTYNEQFF.

The chain recombines TRBV5-1 with TRBJ2-2, with TRBD2 identical over 8 bases. Germline V gene sequence: CDR1 SGHRS, CDR2 YFSETQ. V lost 2 bases to trimming and J lost 7 bases; unmatched junction nucleotides: 4. CDR3 length: 14 amino acids. The CDR3: CASSFSGSLGELFF. The CDR3 bases are TGCGCCAGCAGCTTCAGCGGGAGTCTCGGGGAGCTGTTTTTT.

V gene TRBV4-1 combines with J gene TRBJ2-1, with 12 bases identical to TRBD2. V gave up 4 bases and J gave up 3 bases; unmatched junction bases: 13. The germline CDR1 and CDR2 sequences are MGHRA and YSYEKL. The CDR3 spans 19 residues. This chain's CDR3 is CASSPRLAGARGRYNEQFF. The CDR3 nucleotides are TGCGCCAGCAGCCCCAGACTAGCGGGGGCCAGGGGCCGCTACAATGAGCAGTTCTTC.

The chain couples TRBV10-2 to TRBJ2-5; TRBD1 matches at 7 bases. CDR1 and CDR2 from the germline V gene are WSHSY and SAAADI. The CDR3 sequence is 14 residues long. Trimming took 8 bases from V and 5 from J; bases not matched to a gene: 11. The CDR3 sequence is CASSRQGRDETQYF. CDR3 DNA sequence: TGCGCCAGCTCGAGACAGGGTCGAGACGAGACCCAGTACTTC.

This clone was seen a handful of times. The chain links TRBV6-5 to TRBJ2-7; 10 bases are a match to TRBD2. This CDR3 has 15 residues. The germline V gene has CDR1 MNHEY and CDR2 SVGAGI. With V trimmed by 6 bases and J by 0 bases, 5 bases remained unmatched. CDR3 DNA: TGTGCCAGCAGCCCCAGCGGGAGGGACTCCTACGAGCAGTACTTC. Its protein product is CASSPSGRDSYEQYF.

The chain uses TRBV5-5 and TRBJ1-6, with a weak D call TRBD1 (6 bases). Germline CDR1 is SGHKS and CDR2 is YYEKEE (reference sequence). The CDR3 runs to 16 residues. Trimming stripped 2 bases from V and 0 bases from J, with 9 bases between. The CDR3 DNA reads as TGTGCCAGCAGCTTAACAGGGTTCTCCTATAATTCACCCCTCCACTTT. It is translated as CASSLTGFSYNSPLHF.

The CDR3 sequence is CATQRPYGTSGSGSGELFF. DNA for the CDR3: TGTGCTACCCAACGGCCCTATGGGACTAGCGGGAGCGGGTCCGGGGAGCTGTTTTTT. This chain connects TRBV27 to TRBJ2-2, with 14 bases fitting TRBD2. This CDR3 is built from 19 residues. Germline V gives CDR1 MNHEY, CDR2 SMNVEV (reference sequence).

V usage is TRBV28 and J usage is TRBJ2-3; 8 positions match TRBD2. J gave up 3 bases and V 5 bases, and 10 bases lay outside the gene matches. The germline V gene encodes CDR1 MDHEN and CDR2 SYDVKM. This CDR3 spans 16 amino acids. As DNA, the CDR3 is TGTGCCAGCAGTGGGCCGGGGGGGGCATCGACAGATACGCAGTATTTT. The encoded protein is CASSGPGGASTDTQYF.

J is TRBJ2-5 and V is TRBV5-1; 9 nucleotides align to TRBD2. Germline-derived CDR1 and CDR2 are SGHRS and YFSETQ. With 4 bases clipped from V and 5 bases from J, the junction kept 6 bases outside the gene matches. The CDR3 spans 14 residues. The CDR3: CASSVAGAVETQYF. CDR3 nucleotides: TGCGCCAGCAGCGTAGCGGGAGCGGTGGAGACCCAGTACTTC.

J is TRBJ2-7 and V is TRBV10-1, with 8 bases fitting TRBD1. The CDR3 loop spans 14 amino acids. With V trimmed by 5 bases and J by 4 bases, 7 bases remained unmatched. CDR1 is WNHNN and CDR2 is SYGVQD in the germline V gene (reference sequence). CDR3 in amino acids: CASSSGQGGYEQYF. Here the CDR3 DNA reads TGCGCCAGCAGTTCCGGACAGGGTGGGTACGAGCAGTACTTC.

Here the CDR3 reads CATSGRLAGRYNEQFF. The CDR3 coding sequence is TGTGCCACCAGCGGGAGACTAGCGGGGCGATACAATGAGCAGTTCTTC. The chain combines TRBV15 with TRBJ2-1; 11 bases align to TRBD2. The CDR3 sequence is 16 residues long. J gave up 4 bases and V 5 bases, and 7 bases lay outside the gene matches. Germline CDR1 reads LNHNV; CDR2 reads YYDKDF (reference sequence).

The chain carries TRBV9 and TRBJ2-7, with D tentatively TRBD2 (5 bases). Trimming removed 4 bases from V and 6 bases from J, with 14 bases in between. The CDR3 is 13 amino acids. Germline V CDR1 and CDR2: SGDLS, YYNGEE. The DNA of the CDR3 is TGTGCCAGCAGCCCCCGAGGACTGGGCGAGCAGTACTTC. Translation gives CASSPRGLGEQYF.

This clone was detected a few times. The J gene is TRBJ2-3, the V gene TRBV2, with TRBD2 matching 11 bases. The CDR3 extends over 15 amino acids. The ends lost 10 bases at V and 1 base at J; junction bases unmatched: 7. The germline V gene encodes CDR1 SNHLY and CDR2 FYNNEI. Here the CDR3 DNA reads TGTGCCATCGCCGGGACTAGCGGCGGCACAGATACGCAGTATTTT. Its translation: CAIAGTSGGTDTQYF.

The chain couples TRBV2 to TRBJ1-4; TRBD1 aligns across 9 bases. Trimming cost V 6 bases and J 7 bases; bases outside gene matches: 12. The CDR3 loop spans 16 amino acids. Germline V CDR1 and CDR2: SNHLY, FYNNEI. The CDR3 bases are TGTGCCAGCAGATCTGGGGACAGGGTTGTTACTGAAAAACTGTTTTTT. It yields the protein CASRSGDRVVTEKLFF.

V gene TRBV6-5 combines with J gene TRBJ1-1; 10 bases are a match to TRBD1. This CDR3 has 15 residues. J was trimmed by 2 bases and V by 8 bases; bases with no gene match: 8. CDR1 is MNHEY and CDR2 is SVGAGI in the germline V gene. Here the CDR3 DNA reads TGTGCCAGCCATCGGGACAGGGGTGTAAACACTGAAGCTTTCTTT. The encoded protein is CASHRDRGVNTEAFF.

The chain has TRBV5-3 and TRBJ1-2, with 7 bases identical to TRBD1. TRBV5-3 is marked as an open reading frame, function uncertain. With 0 bases clipped from V and 2 bases from J, the junction kept 7 bases outside the gene matches. The CDR3 contains 16 residues. This chain's CDR3 is CARSLASGQKNYGYTF. The CDR3 coding sequence is TGTGCCAGAAGCTTGGCTTCGGGACAGAAAAACTATGGCTACACCTTC.

The V and J genes are TRBV20-1 and TRBJ1-1, with D hard to call. V shed 3 bases and J shed 1 base, with 9 bases lying between them. Germline CDR1 reads DFQATT; CDR2 reads SNEGSKA (reference sequence). This CDR3 contains 13 residues. The CDR3, as DNA: TGCAGTGCTAGTGTACAGCAGAACACTGAAGCTTTCTTT. This gives the protein CSASVQQNTEAFF.

The V gene is TRBV28, the J gene TRBJ1-2; maybe TRBD1 (6 bases). V gave up 5 bases and J gave up 4 bases, with 11 bases separating them. Germline V gene data show CDR1 as MDHEN and CDR2 as SYDVKM. This CDR3 comprises 13 residues. CDR3 bases: TGTGCCAGCAGTATCCCAGGGGTCTATGGCTACACCTTC. Its protein is CASSIPGVYGYTF.

The chain has TRBV28 and TRBJ1-6, with D tentatively TRBD1 (5 bases). Germline V CDR1 and CDR2: MDHEN, SYDVKM. This CDR3 has 14 residues. The germline V and J ends were trimmed by 5 bases and 8 bases, with 13 bases remaining between them. CDR3 region: CASSTQGLYSPLHF. The CDR3 coding sequence is TGTGCCAGCAGTACCCAGGGACTGTATTCACCCCTCCACTTT.

The rearrangement uses TRBV4-1 and TRBJ2-4, with 7 bases that match TRBD1. V lost 4 bases and J lost 4; bases outside the gene matches: 10. Germline CDR1 and CDR2: MGHRA and YSYEKL. The CDR3 has 16 residues. Here the CDR3 reads CASSPVPGTVKNIQYF. For the CDR3, the DNA is TGCGCCAGCAGCCCTGTCCCCGGGACAGTTAAAAACATTCAGTACTTC.

This chain joins TRBV7-2 and TRBJ2-1; TRBD1 agrees at 8 bases. The V segment lost 5 bases and the J segment 7 bases; nucleotides outside the gene matches: 10. The CDR3 has 15 amino acids. The V gene's germline CDR1 is SGHTA and CDR2 FQGNSA. CDR3 nucleotide sequence: TGTGCCAGCAGCCTTGGGCAGGGGGCTGTAAATGAGCAGTTCTTC. Translated: CASSLGQGAVNEQFF.

The chain is built from TRBV7-7 and TRBJ2-5, with 8 bases identical to TRBD1. The CDR3 runs 15 residues. Germline V gene data show CDR1 as SSHAT and CDR2 as FNYEAQ (reference sequence). V was clipped by 5 bases and J by 5 bases; unmatched bases: 10. This chain's CDR3 is CASSPGPGGGETQYF. Written as DNA, the CDR3 is TGTGCCAGCAGCCCCGGTCCAGGGGGCGGGGAGACCCAGTACTTC.

The J gene is TRBJ2-3, the V gene TRBV5-5; 8 nucleotides agree with TRBD1. V lost 0 bases to trimming and J lost 5 bases; unmatched junction nucleotides: 11. The length of the CDR3 is 17 residues. Germline CDR1 reads SGHKS; CDR2 reads YYEKEE (reference sequence). CDR3 DNA sequence: TGTGCCAGCAGCTTGGCCCCCCGCAGGGGGCTGGTAGATACGCAGTATTTT. This translates into CASSLAPRRGLVDTQYF.

The V and J genes are TRBV5-1 and TRBJ2-1, with 9 positions matching TRBD2. V dropped 0 bases and J dropped 5; count of bases not matched to a gene: 3. The CDR3 spans 15 residues. CDR1 and CDR2 from the germline V gene are SGHRS and YFSETQ. The CDR3 nucleotides are TGCGCCAGCAGCTTGGTGGCGGGGGGGGACAATGAGCAGTTCTTC. Translating gives CASSLVAGGDNEQFF.

V is TRBV7-2 and J is TRBJ1-1; D is perhaps TRBD1 (6 bases). Germline CDR1 SGHTA, CDR2 FQGNSA. The CDR3 consists of 16 residues. Trimming stripped 5 bases from V and 0 bases from J, with 16 bases between. The DNA for the CDR3 is TGTGCCAGCAGCGGTGGGGGGGCGGCCGTGAACACTGAAGCTTTCTTT. Protein: CASSGGGAAVNTEAFF.

J is TRBJ2-1 and V is TRBV2; 10 nucleotides match TRBD2. Germline assignment: CDR1 SNHLY and CDR2 FYNNEI. Losses at the gene ends were 8 bases for V and 1 base for J; bases not matched to a gene: 5. The CDR3 spans 15 residues. The CDR3 nucleotides are TGTGCCAGCGGCTCACTAGCGGGGTCCTACAATGAGCAGTTCTTC. This sequence encodes CASGSLAGSYNEQFF.

CDR3 loop: CASSSLAGGDTQYF. CDR3 bases: TGTGCCAGCAGCTCCCTAGCGGGAGGAGATACGCAGTATTTT. The rearrangement uses TRBV7-3 and TRBJ2-3; TRBD2 matches 11 bases. The CDR3 spans 14 residues. The J segment lost 5 bases and the V segment lost 4 bases, leaving 2 bases of the junction unmatched. Germline V gene data show CDR1 as SGHTA and CDR2 as FQGTGA.